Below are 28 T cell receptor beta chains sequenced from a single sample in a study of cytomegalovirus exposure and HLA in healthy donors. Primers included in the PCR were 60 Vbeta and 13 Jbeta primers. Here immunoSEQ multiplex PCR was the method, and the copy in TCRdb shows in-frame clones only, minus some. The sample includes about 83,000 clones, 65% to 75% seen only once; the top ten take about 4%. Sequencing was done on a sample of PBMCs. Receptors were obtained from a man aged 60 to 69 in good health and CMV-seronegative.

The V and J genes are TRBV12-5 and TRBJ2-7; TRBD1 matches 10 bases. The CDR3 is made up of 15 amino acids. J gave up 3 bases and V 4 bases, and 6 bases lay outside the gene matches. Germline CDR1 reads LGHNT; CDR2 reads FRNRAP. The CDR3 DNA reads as TGTGCTAGTGGTTCCGCCGGGACAGGGGACTACGAGCAGTACTTC. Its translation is CASGSAGTGDYEQYF. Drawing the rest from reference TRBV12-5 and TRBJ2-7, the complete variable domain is DARVTQTPRHKVTEMGQEVTMRCQPILGHNTVFWYRQTMMQGLELLAYFRNRAPLDDSGMPKDRFSAEMPDATLATLKIQPSEPRDSAVYFCASGSAGTGDYEQYFGPGTRLTVT.

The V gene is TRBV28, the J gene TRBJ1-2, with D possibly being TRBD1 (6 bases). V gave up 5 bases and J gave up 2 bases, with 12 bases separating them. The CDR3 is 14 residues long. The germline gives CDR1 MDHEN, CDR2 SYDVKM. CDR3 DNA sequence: TGTGCCAGCAGTACAGGGTCCTCGAACTATGGCTACACCTTC. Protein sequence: CASSTGSSNYGYTF.

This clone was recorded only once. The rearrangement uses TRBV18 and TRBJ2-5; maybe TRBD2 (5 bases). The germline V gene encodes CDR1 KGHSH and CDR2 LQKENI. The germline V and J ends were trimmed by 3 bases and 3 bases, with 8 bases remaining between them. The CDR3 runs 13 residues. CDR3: CASSPDLKETQYF. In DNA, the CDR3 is TGTGCCAGCTCACCGGACTTGAAAGAGACCCAGTACTTC.

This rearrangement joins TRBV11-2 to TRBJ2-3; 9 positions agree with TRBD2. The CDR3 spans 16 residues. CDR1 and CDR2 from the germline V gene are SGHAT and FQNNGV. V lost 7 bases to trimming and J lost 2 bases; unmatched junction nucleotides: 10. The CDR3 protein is CASNQGAGGHTDTQYF. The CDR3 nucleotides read TGTGCCAGCAACCAAGGAGCGGGGGGCCACACAGATACGCAGTATTTT.

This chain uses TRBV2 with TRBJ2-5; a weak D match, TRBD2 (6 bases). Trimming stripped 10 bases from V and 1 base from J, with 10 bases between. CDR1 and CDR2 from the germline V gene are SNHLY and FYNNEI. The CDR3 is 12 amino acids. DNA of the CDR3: TGTGCCACCGAGGGACTCCAAGAGACCCAGTACTTC. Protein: CATEGLQETQYF.

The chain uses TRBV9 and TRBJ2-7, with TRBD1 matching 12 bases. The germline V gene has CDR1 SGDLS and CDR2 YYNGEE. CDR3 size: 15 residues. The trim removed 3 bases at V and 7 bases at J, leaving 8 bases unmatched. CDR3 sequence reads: CASSAGTGGGWEQYF. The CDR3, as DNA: TGTGCCAGCAGCGCGGGGACAGGGGGCGGATGGGAGCAGTACTTC.

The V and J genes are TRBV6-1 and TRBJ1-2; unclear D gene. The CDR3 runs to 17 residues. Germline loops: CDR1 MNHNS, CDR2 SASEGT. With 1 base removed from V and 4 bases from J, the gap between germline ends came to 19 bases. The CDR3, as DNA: TGTGCCAGCAGTGAAGGGACGCTGCGGGCTAAAATCTATGGCTACACCTTC. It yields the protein CASSEGTLRAKIYGYTF.

The CDR3 DNA sequence: TGTGCCAGTAGTAGTGGAGGTCACTCCTACGAGCAGTACTTC. Translation gives CASSSGGHSYEQYF. This chain uses TRBV19 with TRBJ2-7, with D perhaps TRBD2 (5 bases). The CDR3 spans 14 residues. Germline lookup yields CDR1 LNHDA and CDR2 SQIVND (reference sequence). V was cut by 4 bases and J by 0 bases, with 10 bases left in between.

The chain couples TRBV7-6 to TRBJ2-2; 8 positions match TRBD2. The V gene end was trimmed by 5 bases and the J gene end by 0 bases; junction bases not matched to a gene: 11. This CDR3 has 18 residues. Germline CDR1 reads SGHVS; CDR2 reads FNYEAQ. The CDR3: CASSPSSGGGTNTGELFF. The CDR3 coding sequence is TGTGCCAGCAGCCCCTCCTCGGGGGGGGGCACGAACACCGGGGAGCTGTTTTTT. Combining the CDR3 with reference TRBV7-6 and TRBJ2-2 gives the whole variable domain GAGVSQSPRYKVTKRGQDVALRCDPISGHVSLYWYRQALGQGPEFLTYFNYEAQQDKSGLPNDRFSAERPEGSISTLTIQRTEQRDSAMYRCASSPSSGGGTNTGELFFGEGSRLTVL.

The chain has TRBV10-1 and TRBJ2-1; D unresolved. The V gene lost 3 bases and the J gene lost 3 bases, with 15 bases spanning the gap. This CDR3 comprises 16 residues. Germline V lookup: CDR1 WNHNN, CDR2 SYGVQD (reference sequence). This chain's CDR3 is CASSDVSYSNYNEQFF. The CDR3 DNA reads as TGCGCCAGCAGTGATGTATCTTACTCGAACTACAATGAGCAGTTCTTC.

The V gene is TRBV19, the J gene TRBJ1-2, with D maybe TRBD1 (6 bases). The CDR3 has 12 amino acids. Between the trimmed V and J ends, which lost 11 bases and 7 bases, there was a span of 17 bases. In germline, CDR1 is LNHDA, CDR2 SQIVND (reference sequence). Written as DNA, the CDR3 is TGTGCCCAACCAGACAGGCGGAGTGGCTACACCTTC. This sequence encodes CAQPDRRSGYTF.

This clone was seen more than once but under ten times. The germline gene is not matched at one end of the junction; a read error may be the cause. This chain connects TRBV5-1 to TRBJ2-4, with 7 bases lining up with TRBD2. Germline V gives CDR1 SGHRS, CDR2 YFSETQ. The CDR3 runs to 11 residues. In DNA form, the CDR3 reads TGTGCCAGCAGCGCGGGGGACATTCAGTACTTC. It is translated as CASSAGDIQYF.

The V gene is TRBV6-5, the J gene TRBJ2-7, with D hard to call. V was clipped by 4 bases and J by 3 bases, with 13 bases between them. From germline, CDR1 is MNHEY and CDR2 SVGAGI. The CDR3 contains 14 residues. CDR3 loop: CASSFSNDLYEQYF. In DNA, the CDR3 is TGTGCCAGCAGTTTTTCTAACGATCTCTACGAGCAGTACTTC.

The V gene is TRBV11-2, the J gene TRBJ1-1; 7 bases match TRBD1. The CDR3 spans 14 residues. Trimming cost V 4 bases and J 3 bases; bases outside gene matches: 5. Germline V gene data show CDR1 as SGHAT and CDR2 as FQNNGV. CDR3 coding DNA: TGTGCCAGCAGCTCGCGGACAGGTCACACTGAAGCTTTCTTT. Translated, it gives CASSSRTGHTEAFF.

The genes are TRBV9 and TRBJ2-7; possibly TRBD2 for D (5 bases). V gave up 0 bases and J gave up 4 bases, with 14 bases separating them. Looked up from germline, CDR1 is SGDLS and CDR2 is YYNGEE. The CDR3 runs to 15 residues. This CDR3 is CASSVGGADPYEQYF. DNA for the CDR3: TGTGCCAGCAGCGTAGGAGGAGCGGACCCTTACGAGCAGTACTTC.

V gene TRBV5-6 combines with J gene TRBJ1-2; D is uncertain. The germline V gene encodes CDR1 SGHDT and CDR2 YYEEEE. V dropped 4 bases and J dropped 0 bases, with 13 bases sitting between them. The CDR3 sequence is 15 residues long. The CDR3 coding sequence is TGTGCCAGCAGCCCTGCACTCACAGCTAACTATGGCTACACCTTC. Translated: CASSPALTANYGYTF.

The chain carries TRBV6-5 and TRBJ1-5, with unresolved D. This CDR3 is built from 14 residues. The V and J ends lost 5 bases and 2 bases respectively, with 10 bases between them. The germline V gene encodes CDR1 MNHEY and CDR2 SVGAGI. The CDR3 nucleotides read TGTGCCAGCAGTGGTGAGCGGGGCAATCAGCCCCAGCATTTT. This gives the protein CASSGERGNQPQHF.

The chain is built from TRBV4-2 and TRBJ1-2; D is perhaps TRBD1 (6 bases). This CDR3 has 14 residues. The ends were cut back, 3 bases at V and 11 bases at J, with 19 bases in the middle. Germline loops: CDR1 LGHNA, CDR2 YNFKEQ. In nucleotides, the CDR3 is TGTGCCAGCAGCCATAGGACAGCCTTCCACTCATACACCTTC. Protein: CASSHRTAFHSYTF.

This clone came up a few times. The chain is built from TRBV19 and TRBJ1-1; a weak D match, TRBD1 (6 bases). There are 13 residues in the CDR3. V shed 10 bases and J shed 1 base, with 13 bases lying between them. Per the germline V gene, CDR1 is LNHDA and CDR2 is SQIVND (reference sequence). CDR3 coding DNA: TGTGCCACCAAGGGGGTAGGGAACACTGAAGCTTTCTTT. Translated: CATKGVGNTEAFF.

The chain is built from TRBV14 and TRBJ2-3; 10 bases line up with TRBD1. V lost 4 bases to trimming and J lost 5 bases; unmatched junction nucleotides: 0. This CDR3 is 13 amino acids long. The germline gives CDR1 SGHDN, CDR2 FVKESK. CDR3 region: CASSRDRGDTQYF. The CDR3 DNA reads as TGTGCCAGCAGCCGGGACAGGGGAGATACGCAGTATTTT. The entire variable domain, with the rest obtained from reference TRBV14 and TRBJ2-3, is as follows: EAGVTQFPSHSVIEKGQTVTLRCDPISGHDNLYWYRRVMGKEIKFLLHFVKESKQDESGMPNNRFLAERTGGTYSTLKVQPAELEDSGVYFCASSRDRGDTQYFGPGTRLTVL.

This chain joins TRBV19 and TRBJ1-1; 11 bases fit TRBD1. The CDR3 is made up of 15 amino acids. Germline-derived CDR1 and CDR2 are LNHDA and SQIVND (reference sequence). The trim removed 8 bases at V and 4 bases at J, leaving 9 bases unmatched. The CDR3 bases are TGTGCCAGTCGACCACCGGGACAGGGGGTCACTGAAGCTTTCTTT. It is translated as CASRPPGQGVTEAFF. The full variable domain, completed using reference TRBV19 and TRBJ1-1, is DGGITQSPKYLFRKEGQNVTLSCEQNLNHDAMYWYRQDPGQGLRLIYYSQIVNDFQKGDIAEGYSVSREKKESFPLTVTSAQKNPTAFYLCASRPPGQGVTEAFFGQGTRLTVV.

CDR3 nucleotide sequence: TGTGCCAGCAGGCTTGACAGGGGGCAAACCTACGAGCAGTACTTC. This sequence encodes CASRLDRGQTYEQYF. The chain uses TRBV5-5 and TRBJ2-7, with 10 bases fitting TRBD1. The V gene end was trimmed by 5 bases and the J gene end by 2 bases; junction bases not matched to a gene: 7. CDR3 length: 15 amino acids. Germline CDR1 is SGHKS and CDR2 is YYEKEE (reference sequence).

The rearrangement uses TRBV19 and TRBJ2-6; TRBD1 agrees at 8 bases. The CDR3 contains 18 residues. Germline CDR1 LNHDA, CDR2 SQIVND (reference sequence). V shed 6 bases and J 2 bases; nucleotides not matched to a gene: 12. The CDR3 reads CASSPLDRVTTGANVLTF. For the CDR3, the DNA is TGTGCCAGTAGCCCCTTGGACAGGGTCACAACTGGGGCCAACGTCCTGACTTTC. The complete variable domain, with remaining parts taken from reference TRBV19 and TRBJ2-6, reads DGGITQSPKYLFRKEGQNVTLSCEQNLNHDAMYWYRQDPGQGLRLIYYSQIVNDFQKGDIAEGYSVSREKKESFPLTVTSAQKNPTAFYLCASSPLDRVTTGANVLTFGAGSRLTVL.

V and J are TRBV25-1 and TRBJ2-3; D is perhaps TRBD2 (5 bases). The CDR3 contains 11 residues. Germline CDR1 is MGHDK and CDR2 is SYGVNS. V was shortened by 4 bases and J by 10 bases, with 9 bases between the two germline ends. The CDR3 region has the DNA TGTGCCAGCAGTGCCCAGAGGGCGCAGTATTTT. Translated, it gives CASSAQRAQYF.

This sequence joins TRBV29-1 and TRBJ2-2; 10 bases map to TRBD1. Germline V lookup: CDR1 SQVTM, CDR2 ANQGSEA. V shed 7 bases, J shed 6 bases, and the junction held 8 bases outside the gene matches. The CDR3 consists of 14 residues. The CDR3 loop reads CSGSTGGGAGELFF. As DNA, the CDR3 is TGCAGCGGATCGACAGGGGGCGGTGCCGGGGAGCTGTTTTTT.

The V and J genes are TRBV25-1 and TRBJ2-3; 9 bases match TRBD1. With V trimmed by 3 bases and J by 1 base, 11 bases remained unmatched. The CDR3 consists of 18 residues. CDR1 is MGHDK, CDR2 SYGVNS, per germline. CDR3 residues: CASSDREGGQGGTDTQYF. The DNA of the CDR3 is TGTGCCAGCAGTGATCGCGAAGGGGGACAGGGTGGCACAGATACGCAGTATTTT.

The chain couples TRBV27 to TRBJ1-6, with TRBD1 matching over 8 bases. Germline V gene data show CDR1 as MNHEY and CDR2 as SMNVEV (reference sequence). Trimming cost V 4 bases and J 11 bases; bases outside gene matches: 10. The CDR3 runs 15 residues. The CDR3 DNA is TGTGCCAGCAGTTATCTGGACAGGGAGGATACACCCCTCCACTTT. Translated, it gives CASSYLDREDTPLHF.

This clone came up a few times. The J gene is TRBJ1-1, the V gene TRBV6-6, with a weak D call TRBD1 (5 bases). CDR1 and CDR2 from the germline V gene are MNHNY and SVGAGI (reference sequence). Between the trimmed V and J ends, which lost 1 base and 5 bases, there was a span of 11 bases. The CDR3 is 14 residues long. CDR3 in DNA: TGTGCCAGCAGTTACTTGCGGGGGGGGACTGAAGCTTTCTTT. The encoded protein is CASSYLRGGTEAFF.